Listed below are T cell receptor beta chains from one sample, sequenced in a study of T-cell memory formation after mild COVID-19. TCRdb itself ran the 5' RACE reads through MiXCR, one entry per CDR3 protein. The sample has around 340,000 distinct CDR3 sequences, roughly 13% seen once. The sequencing sample was made of PBMCs or a T cell subset sorted from them (not recorded which). The receptor source for this set is a man aged 18 to 29 who had mild COVID-19 (a few samples of this study predate the infection). Cell type and time point are not known. Both conserved end residues are part of each CDR3. D genes are given only for firm matches. Size values are once, few and many counts, or a class for expanded clones, and some rows have none.

d_gene,j_gene,abundance,v_gene,CDR3aa,CDR3nt
-,TRBJ2-3,-,TRBV24-1,CATSAGGSTDTQYF,TGTGCCACCAGTGCGGGTGGAAGCACAGATACGCAGTATTTT
-,TRBJ1-3,few,TRBV12-3/TRBV12-4,CASSLGRGYGNTIYF,TGTGCCAGCAGTTTAGGCAGGGGATATGGAAACACCATATATTTT
-,TRBJ2-7,few,TRBV9,CASSVTVQGGSGFYEQYF,TGTGCCAGCAGCGTGACCGTTCAGGGAGGTTCCGGATTCTACGAGCAGTACTTC
TRBD1,TRBJ2-7,many,TRBV6-5,CASGEPNRGRSYEQYF,TGTGCCAGCGGTGAACCCAACAGGGGTCGATCCTACGAGCAGTACTTC
-,TRBJ2-1,-,TRBV7-6,CASSLSWFRAGVHSGNEQFF,TGTGCCAGCAGCTTATCCTGGTTTCGGGCCGGGGTCCATTCCGGGAATGAGCAGTTCTTC
-,TRBJ2-2,few,TRBV7-3,CASSPSGPTWTGELFF,TGTGCCAGCAGCCCAAGCGGACCGACGTGGACCGGGGAGCTGTTTTTT
-,TRBJ2-1,few,TRBV20-1,CSANLGRGSNEQFF,TGCAGTGCTAACCTTGGGCGGGGTAGCAATGAGCAGTTCTTC
TRBD1,TRBJ2-5,-,TRBV18,CASSTNRGRKTQYF,TGTGCCAGCTCAACTAACAGGGGGCGAAAGACCCAGTACTTC
-,TRBJ2-5,many,TRBV29-1,CSVGGPQETQYF,TGCAGCGTTGGGGGGCCCCAAGAGACCCAGTACTTC
-,TRBJ2-3,many,TRBV6-4,CASSDSSSATDTQYF,TGTGCCAGCAGTGACTCGTCTAGCGCCACAGATACGCAGTATTTT
-,TRBJ2-2,many,TRBV7-6,CASSPATGELFF,TGTGCCAGCAGCCCCGCGACCGGGGAGCTGTTTTTT
-,TRBJ1-3,-,TRBV7-2,CASNLRRSDTIYF,TGTGCCAGCAACCTCCGGCGATCGGACACCATATATTTT
-,TRBJ2-1,few,TRBV25-1,CASSNSNEQFF,TGTGCCAGCAGTAACTCGAATGAGCAGTTCTTC
-,TRBJ2-1,many,TRBV20-1,CSAREGGQAYNEQFF,TGCAGTGCTAGAGAGGGGGGGCAAGCGTACAATGAGCAGTTCTTC
TRBD1,TRBJ2-1,few,TRBV15,CATSSRGNEQFF,TGTGCCACCAGCAGCAGGGGGAATGAGCAGTTCTTC
-,TRBJ1-2,-,TRBV12-3/TRBV12-4,CASSLRDYGYTF,TGTGCCAGCAGTTTGAGGGACTATGGCTACACCTTC
TRBD1,TRBJ1-6,few,TRBV27,CASRRGQYNSPLHF,TGTGCCAGCAGGAGGGGGCAATATAATTCACCCCTCCACTTT
TRBD1,TRBJ1-2,few,TRBV5-1,CASSLAGQTEGYTF,TGCGCCAGCAGCCTAGCGGGACAGACTGAGGGCTACACCTTC
TRBD2,TRBJ2-1,few,TRBV7-3,CASSFPGTSSYNEQFF,TGTGCCAGCAGCTTCCCCGGGACTAGCTCCTACAATGAGCAGTTCTTC
-,TRBJ1-5,-,TRBV15,CATSRDPPGRAQHF,TGTGCCACCAGCAGAGATCCACCCGGTCGCGCCCAGCATTTT
-,TRBJ2-3,-,TRBV11-2,CASTPRGSGRTDTQYF,TGTGCCAGCACGCCCCGAGGTTCGGGACGCACAGATACGCAGTATTTT
-,TRBJ1-2,-,TRBV7-6,CASSLNGGGSGYTF,TGTGCCAGCAGCTTAAATGGAGGGGGATCTGGCTACACCTTC
-,TRBJ2-2,-,TRBV9,CASSKSGGELFF,TGTGCCAGCAGCAAGAGCGGGGGGGAGCTGTTTTTT
TRBD2,TRBJ2-5,few,TRBV29-1,CSVEWRGAGETQYF,TGCAGCGTTGAATGGCGGGGGGCTGGTGAGACCCAGTACTTC
TRBD2,TRBJ2-2,many,TRBV4-2,CASSQGGGAWFNAGELFF,TGTGCCAGCAGCCAAGGCGGGGGGGCATGGTTCAACGCCGGGGAGCTGTTTTTT